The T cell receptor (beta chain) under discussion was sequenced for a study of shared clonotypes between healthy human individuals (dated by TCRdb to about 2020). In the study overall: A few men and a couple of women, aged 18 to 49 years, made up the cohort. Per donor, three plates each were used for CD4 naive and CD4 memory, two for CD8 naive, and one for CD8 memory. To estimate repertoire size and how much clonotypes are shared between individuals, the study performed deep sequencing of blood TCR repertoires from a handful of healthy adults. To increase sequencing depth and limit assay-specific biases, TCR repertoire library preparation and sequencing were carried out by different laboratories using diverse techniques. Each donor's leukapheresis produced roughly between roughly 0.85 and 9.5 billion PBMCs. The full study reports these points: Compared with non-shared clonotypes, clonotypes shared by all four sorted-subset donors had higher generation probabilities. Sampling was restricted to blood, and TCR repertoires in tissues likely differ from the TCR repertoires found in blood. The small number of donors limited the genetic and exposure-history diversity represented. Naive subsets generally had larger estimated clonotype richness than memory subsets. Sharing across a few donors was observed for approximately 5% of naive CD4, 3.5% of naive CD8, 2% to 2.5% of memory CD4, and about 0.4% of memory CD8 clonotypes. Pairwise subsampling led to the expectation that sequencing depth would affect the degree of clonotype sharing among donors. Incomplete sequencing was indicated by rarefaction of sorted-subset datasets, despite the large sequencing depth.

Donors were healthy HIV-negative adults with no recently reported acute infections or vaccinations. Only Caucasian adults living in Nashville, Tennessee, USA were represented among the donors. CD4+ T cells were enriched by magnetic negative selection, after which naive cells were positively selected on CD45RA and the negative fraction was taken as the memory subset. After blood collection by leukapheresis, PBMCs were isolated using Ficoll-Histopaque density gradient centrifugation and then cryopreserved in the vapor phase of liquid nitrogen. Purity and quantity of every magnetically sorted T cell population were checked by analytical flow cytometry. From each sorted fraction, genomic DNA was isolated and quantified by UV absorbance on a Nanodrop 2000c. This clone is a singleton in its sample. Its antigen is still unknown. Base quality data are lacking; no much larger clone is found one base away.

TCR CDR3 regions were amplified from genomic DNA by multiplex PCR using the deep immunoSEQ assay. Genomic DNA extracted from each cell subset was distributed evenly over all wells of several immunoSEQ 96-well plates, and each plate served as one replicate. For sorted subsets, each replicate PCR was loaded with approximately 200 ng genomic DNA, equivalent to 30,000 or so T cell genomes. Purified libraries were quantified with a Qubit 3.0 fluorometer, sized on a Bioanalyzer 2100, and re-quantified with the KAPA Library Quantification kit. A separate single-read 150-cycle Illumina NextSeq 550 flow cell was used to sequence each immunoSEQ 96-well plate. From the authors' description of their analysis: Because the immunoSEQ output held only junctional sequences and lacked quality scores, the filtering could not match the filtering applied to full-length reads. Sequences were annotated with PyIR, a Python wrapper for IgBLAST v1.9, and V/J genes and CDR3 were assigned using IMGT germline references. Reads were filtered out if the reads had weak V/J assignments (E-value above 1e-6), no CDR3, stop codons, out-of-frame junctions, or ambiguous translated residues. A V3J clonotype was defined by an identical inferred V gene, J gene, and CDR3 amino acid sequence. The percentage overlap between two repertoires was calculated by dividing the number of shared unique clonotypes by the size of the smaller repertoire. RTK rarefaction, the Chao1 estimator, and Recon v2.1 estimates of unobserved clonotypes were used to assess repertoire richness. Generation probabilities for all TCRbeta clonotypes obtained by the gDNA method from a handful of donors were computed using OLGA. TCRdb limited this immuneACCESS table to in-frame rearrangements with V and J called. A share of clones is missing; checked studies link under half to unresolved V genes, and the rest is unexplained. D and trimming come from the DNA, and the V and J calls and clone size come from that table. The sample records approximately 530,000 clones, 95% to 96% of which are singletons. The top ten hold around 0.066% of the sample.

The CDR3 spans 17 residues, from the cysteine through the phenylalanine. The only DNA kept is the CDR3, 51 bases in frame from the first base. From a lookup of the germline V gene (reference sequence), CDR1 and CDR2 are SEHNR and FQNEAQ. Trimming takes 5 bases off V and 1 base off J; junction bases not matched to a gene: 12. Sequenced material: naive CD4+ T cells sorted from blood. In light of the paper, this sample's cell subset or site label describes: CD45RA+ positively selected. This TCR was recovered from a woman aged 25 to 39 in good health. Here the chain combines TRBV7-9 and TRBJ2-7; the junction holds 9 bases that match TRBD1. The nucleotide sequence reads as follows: TGTGCCAGCAGCCAAGGGACGGGACAGGGAAAATCCTACGAGCAGTACTTC. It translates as CASSQGTGQGKSYEQYF.